This T cell receptor beta chain derives from a study of siplizumab effects on memory and regulatory T cells. As concerns this clone: Its antigen remains unidentified.

Libraries were prepared by immunoSEQ multiplex PCR; TCRdb keeps only in-frame clonotypes and omits some of them. Among about 100,000 clones listed, roughly 92% were seen once. The V gene's germline CDR1 is MDHEN and CDR2 SYDVKM. CDR3 length: 15 amino acids. The germline V and J ends were trimmed by 7 bases and 5 bases, with 19 bases remaining between them. Findings and limits, study-wide: Greater diversity than memory cells seemed evident in naive T cells, which also appeared to be major alloresponse contributors.

The sequence was obtained from a human donor in good health. What was sequenced was Tregs sorted from blood. The chain couples TRBV28 to TRBJ2-3, with a tentative D call TRBD1 (6 bases). The CDR3 DNA reads as TGTGCCAGCACAGGACAGCTTGGGACCAGAGATACGCAGTATTTT. Residues: CASTGQLGTRDTQYF.